This passage covers 19 T cell receptor beta chains from one sample sequenced in a study of shared clonotypes between healthy human individuals. Clones were sequenced by immunoSEQ multiplex PCR, and TCRdb holds only the in-frame ones, with some missing. The table has about 2.4 million clones, roughly 93% seen once; the top ten hold more than 0.35%. Sequencing was done on a sample of naive CD4+ T cells from PBMCs. This sample's subset: CD45RA+ positively selected. The receptor source for this set is a man between 18 and 29 years old in good health. Some clones in this sample may be carry-over from other donors' samples.

This chain links TRBV5-1 with TRBJ1-3, with D possibly matching TRBD1 (6 bases). Germline assignment: CDR1 SGHRS and CDR2 YFSETQ. V was pared by 0 bases and J by 0 bases, with 10 bases between. CDR3 size: 16 residues. The DNA for the CDR3 is TGCGCCAGCAGCTTGGGACACAGGGACTCTGGAAACACCATATATTTT. It translates to CASSLGHRDSGNTIYF.

Points on this clone: The sample contains more than one DNA sequence encoding this CDR3. The chain is built from TRBV28 and TRBJ2-7; the D gene could be TRBD1 or TRBD2 (5 bases each). V lost 2 bases and J lost 3, with 11 bases in between. Germline lookup yields CDR1 MDHEN and CDR2 SYDVKM. CDR3 length: 14 amino acids. Written as DNA, the CDR3 is TGTGCCAGCAGTTTAGGGGGTTCACTCTACGAGCAGTACTTC. Protein: CASSLGGSLYEQYF.

The chain is built from TRBV11-2 and TRBJ2-3; tentatively, D is TRBD1 or TRBD2 (6 bases each). The germline V and J ends were trimmed by 7 bases and 6 bases, with 20 bases remaining between them. The germline V gene encodes CDR1 SGHAT and CDR2 FQNNGV. This CDR3 region has 15 residues. This chain's CDR3 is CASNTRRGGTDTQYF. CDR3 bases: TGTGCCAGCAACACTCGCAGGGGAGGTACGGATACGCAGTATTTT.

The chain links TRBV6-5 to TRBJ2-7, with D possibly matching TRBD1 (6 bases). This CDR3 contains 15 residues. With 0 bases removed from V and 6 bases from J, the gap between germline ends came to 15 bases. Germline CDR1 and CDR2: MNHEY and SVGAGI. The CDR3, as DNA: TGTGCCAGCAGTTACTCATGGGGGCGGTCAAGCGAGCAGTACTTC. Translation: CASSYSWGRSSEQYF.

The V gene is TRBV5-1, the J gene TRBJ2-7; possible D gene TRBD2, 6 bases. From germline, CDR1 is SGHRS and CDR2 YFSETQ. Deletions cut 2 bases from V and 0 bases from J, with 12 bases between. CDR3 length equals 15 residues. The chain's CDR3 is CASSFGGTSSYEQYF. Written as DNA, the CDR3 is TGCGCCAGCAGCTTTGGGGGGACTTCCTCCTACGAGCAGTACTTC.

The chain has TRBV5-1 and TRBJ2-5; 11 bases align to TRBD2. Germline CDR1 SGHRS, CDR2 YFSETQ. V dropped 4 bases and J dropped 2; count of bases not matched to a gene: 7. This CDR3 has 16 residues. The DNA for the CDR3 is TGCGCCAGCAGCCGAGTCAGACTAGCGGGACAAGAGACCCAGTACTTC. Protein sequence: CASSRVRLAGQETQYF.

The rearrangement joins TRBV5-1 to TRBJ2-1; perhaps D is TRBD1 or TRBD2 (5 bases each). The CDR3 is 15 amino acids. V lost 2 bases to trimming and J lost 2 bases, with 11 bases between them. CDR1 SGHRS and CDR2 YFSETQ come from the germline V gene. The CDR3 DNA sequence: TGCGCCAGCAGCTTATTGGGGGAGACCTACAATGAGCAGTTCTTC. Amino acids: CASSLLGETYNEQFF.

The CDR3 coding sequence is TGTGCCGGAAACCTAGCCGAGGATGAGCAGTTCTTC. Translating it yields CAGNLAEDEQFF. The chain links TRBV2 to TRBJ2-1; a weak D match, TRBD2 (5 bases). The CDR3 has 12 residues. Trimming removed 11 bases from V and 8 bases from J, with 16 bases in between. Germline loops: CDR1 SNHLY, CDR2 FYNNEI.

The chain couples TRBV9 to TRBJ2-3, with a weak D call TRBD1 (6 bases). Germline CDR1 SGDLS, CDR2 YYNGEE. CDR3 length equals 17 residues. V dropped 3 bases and J dropped 2 bases, with 19 bases sitting between them. CDR3 region: CASSASRDTGHTDTQYF. For the CDR3, the DNA is TGTGCCAGCAGCGCTAGCCGGGACACGGGTCACACAGATACGCAGTATTTT.

This clone has a single count. The chain has TRBV10-3 and TRBJ2-3, with 12 nucleotides matching TRBD2. The V gene's germline CDR1 is ENHRY and CDR2 SYGVKD. The CDR3 totals 15 residues. V shed 4 bases, J shed 3 bases, and the junction held 2 bases outside the gene matches. CDR3 bases: TGTGCCATCAGTGGGACTAGCGGGAAGACAGATACGCAGTATTTT. It yields the protein CAISGTSGKTDTQYF.

This chain uses TRBV7-6 with TRBJ1-4; D is unclear. This CDR3 region has 12 residues. The germline V and J ends were trimmed by 1 base and 8 bases, with 5 bases remaining between them. Germline loops: CDR1 SGHVS, CDR2 FNYEAQ. Written as DNA, the CDR3 is TGTGCCAGCAGCTTAGGGAGGGAAAAACTGTTTTTT. Amino acids: CASSLGREKLFF. Full variable domain (remainder filled in from reference TRBV7-6 and TRBJ1-4): GAGVSQSPRYKVTKRGQDVALRCDPISGHVSLYWYRQALGQGPEFLTYFNYEAQQDKSGLPNDRFSAERPEGSISTLTIQRTEQRDSAMYRCASSLGREKLFFGSGTQLSVL.

The rearrangement uses TRBV18 and TRBJ2-1; TRBD2 matches 13 bases. The V gene end was trimmed by 5 bases and the J gene end by 3 bases; junction bases not matched to a gene: 1. From germline, CDR1 is KGHSH and CDR2 LQKENI. This CDR3 is built from 15 residues. CDR3 sequence: CASSGTSGIYNEQFF. The CDR3 nucleotides are TGTGCCAGCTCAGGGACTAGCGGGATCTACAATGAGCAGTTCTTC. Complete variable domain (other parts from reference TRBV18 and TRBJ2-1): NAGVMQNPRHLVRRRGQEARLRCSPMKGHSHVYWYRQLPEEGLKFMVYLQKENIIDESGMPKERFSAEFPKEGPSILRIQQVVRGDSAAYFCASSGTSGIYNEQFFGPGTRLTVL.

The V call is TRBV19, the J call TRBJ2-7; 11 bases agree with TRBD2. V was pared by 3 bases and J by 7 bases, with 8 bases of the junction left unmatched. CDR3 length: 15 residues. Germline CDR1 LNHDA, CDR2 SQIVND (reference sequence). CDR3: CASSITSGSFQEQYF. The CDR3 nucleotides are TGTGCCAGTAGTATTACTAGCGGGAGTTTCCAGGAGCAGTACTTC.

The CDR3 here is CASSSRDREWDEQFF. The CDR3 DNA reads as TGTGCCAGCAGTTCCCGGGACAGGGAATGGGATGAGCAGTTCTTC. The chain recombines TRBV6-5 with TRBJ2-1; the match to TRBD1 covers 9 bases. The J segment lost 8 bases and the V segment lost 4 bases, leaving 9 bases of the junction unmatched. The CDR3 extends over 15 amino acids. Germline V gives CDR1 MNHEY, CDR2 SVGAGI.

V and J are TRBV19 and TRBJ1-2, with 9 nucleotides matching TRBD1. V gave up 4 bases and J gave up 4 bases; unmatched junction bases: 7. Germline-derived CDR1 and CDR2 are LNHDA and SQIVND (reference sequence). CDR3 length equals 15 residues. This chain's CDR3 is CASSTRDRDLYGYTF. The DNA of the CDR3 is TGTGCCAGTAGTACCCGGGACAGGGACCTCTATGGCTACACCTTC.

To note about this clone: The same CDR3 arises from other DNA sequences in this sample as well. The chain links TRBV28 to TRBJ1-1; D uncertain. Germline V gene lookup returns CDR1 MDHEN and CDR2 SYDVKM. V lost 1 base and J 5 bases, leaving 11 bases between the germline ends. This CDR3 spans 14 amino acids. The CDR3: CASSLLGEGTEAFF. CDR3 bases: TGTGCCAGCAGTTTATTGGGCGAGGGTACTGAAGCTTTCTTT.

V and J are TRBV5-4 and TRBJ2-2, with a weak D call TRBD1 (5 bases). Trimming left V 4 bases short and J 0 bases short, with 13 bases between. CDR3 length: 16 residues. From germline, CDR1 is SGHNT and CDR2 YYREEE (reference sequence). DNA of the CDR3: TGTGCCAGCAGCCCCCAGACAGACCCGAACACCGGGGAGCTGTTTTTT. Translation gives CASSPQTDPNTGELFF.

The chain carries TRBV14 and TRBJ2-7; D unclear. This CDR3 comprises 14 residues. V dropped 1 base and J dropped 3 bases, with 10 bases sitting between them. CDR1 is SGHDN and CDR2 is FVKESK in the germline V gene. CDR3 region: CASSQAREYYEQYF. DNA for the CDR3: TGTGCCAGCAGCCAAGCTAGAGAGTACTACGAGCAGTACTTC.

The gene calls are TRBV6-1 and TRBJ2-7; TRBD1 matches 7 bases. The V and J ends lost 4 bases and 3 bases, in that order; junction bases with no gene match: 9. Germline lookup yields CDR1 MNHNS and CDR2 SASEGT. CDR3 length: 15 amino acids. The CDR3 loop reads CASSGRQGNFYEQYF. Written as DNA, the CDR3 is TGTGCCAGCAGTGGCCGACAGGGAAATTTCTACGAGCAGTACTTC.